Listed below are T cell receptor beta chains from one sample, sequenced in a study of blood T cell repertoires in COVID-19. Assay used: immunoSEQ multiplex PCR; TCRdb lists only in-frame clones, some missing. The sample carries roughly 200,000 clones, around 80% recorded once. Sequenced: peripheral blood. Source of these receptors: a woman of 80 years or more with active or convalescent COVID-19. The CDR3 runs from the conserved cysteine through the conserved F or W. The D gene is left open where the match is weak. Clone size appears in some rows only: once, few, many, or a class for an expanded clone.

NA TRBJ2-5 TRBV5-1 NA CASSFLGGRGETQYF TGCGCCAGCAGCTTCCTAGGCGGGCGCGGGGAGACCCAGTACTTC
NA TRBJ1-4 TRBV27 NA CASSNRVRTNEKLFF TGTGCCAGCAGTAACAGGGTTAGGACTAATGAAAAACTGTTTTTT
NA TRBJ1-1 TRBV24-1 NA CATSDLPPAEAFF TGTGCCACCAGTGATTTGCCCCCGGCTGAAGCTTTCTTT
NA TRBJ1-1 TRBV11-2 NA CASSYNTRGDTEAFF TGTGCCAGCAGCTATAACACCCGGGGGGACACTGAAGCTTTCTTT
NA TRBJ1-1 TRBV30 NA CAWSVSGEAFF TGTGCCTGGAGTGTCTCCGGTGAAGCTTTCTTT
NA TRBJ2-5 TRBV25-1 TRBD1 CASSGRQGQETQYF TGTGCCAGCAGTGGAAGACAGGGTCAAGAGACCCAGTACTTC
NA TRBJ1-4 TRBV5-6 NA CASSWTRGLGSEEKLFF TGTGCCAGCAGCTGGACCCGGGGGTTAGGGTCGGAAGAAAAACTGTTTTTT
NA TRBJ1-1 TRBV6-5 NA CASRARAGDTEAFF TGTGCCAGCCGCGCCAGGGCCGGAGACACTGAAGCTTTCTTT
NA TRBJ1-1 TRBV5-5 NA CASSLGPTADEAFF TGTGCCAGCAGCTTGGGGCCGACAGCTGATGAAGCTTTCTTT
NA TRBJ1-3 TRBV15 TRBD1 CATSRDRVGNTIYF TGTGCCACCAGCCGGGACAGGGTTGGAAACACCATATATTTT
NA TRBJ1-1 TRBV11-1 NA CASSSTRYEAFF TGTGCCAGCAGCTCCACCAGGTACGAAGCTTTCTTT
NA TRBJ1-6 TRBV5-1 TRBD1 CASSLIPGQLDSPLHF TGCGCCAGCAGCTTGATTCCGGGACAGCTCGATTCACCCCTCCACTTT
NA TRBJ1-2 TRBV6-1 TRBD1 CASSESGTGRGGYTF TGTGCCAGCAGTGAATCCGGGACAGGGAGGGGCGGCTACACCTTC
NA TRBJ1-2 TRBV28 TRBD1 CASSRRGPTSGGYTF TGTGCCAGCAGTAGGAGGGGGCCAACCTCGGGTGGCTACACCTTC
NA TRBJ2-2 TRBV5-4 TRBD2 CASSLGLAGGMNTGELFF TGTGCCAGCAGCTTGGGACTAGCGGGGGGGATGAACACCGGGGAGCTGTTTTTT
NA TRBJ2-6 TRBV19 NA CASTRTANSGANVLTF TGTGCCAGCACTCGGACAGCCAACTCTGGGGCCAACGTCCTGACTTTC
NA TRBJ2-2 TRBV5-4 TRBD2 CASSVLAGGLTGELFF TGTGCCAGCAGCGTACTAGCGGGGGGACTCACCGGGGAGCTGTTTTTT
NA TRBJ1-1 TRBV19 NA CASGKQGSWYTEAFF TGTGCCAGTGGTAAACAGGGAAGTTGGTACACTGAAGCTTTCTTT
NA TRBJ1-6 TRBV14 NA CASSQDPRRGSYNSPLHF TGTGCCAGCAGCCAAGACCCGCGCCGGGGCTCCTATAATTCACCCCTCCACTTT
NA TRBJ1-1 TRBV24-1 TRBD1 CATSDRRQGNTEAFF TGTGCCACCAGTGATCGTCGACAGGGGAACACTGAAGCTTTCTTT
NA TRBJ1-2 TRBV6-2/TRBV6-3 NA CASSYGRGPIVGTF TGTGCCAGCAGTTACGGCAGGGGACCAATTGTTGGCACCTTC
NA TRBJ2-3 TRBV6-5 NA CASSRGSSTDTQYF TGTGCCAGCAGCAGGGGATCTAGCACAGATACGCAGTATTTT
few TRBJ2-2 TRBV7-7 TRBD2 CVMWRTSGGANTGELFF TGTGTAATGTGGCGGACTAGCGGGGGAGCGAACACCGGGGAGCTGTTTTTT
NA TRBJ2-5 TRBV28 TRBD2 CASSSFWGPRRLAGGRQETQYF TGTGCCAGCAGTTCTTTCTGGGGGCCCCGGCGACTAGCGGGGGGTCGGCAAGAGACCCAGTACTTC
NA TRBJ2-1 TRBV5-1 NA CASSLAVGAGAYNEQFF TGCGCCAGCAGCTTGGCCGTTGGGGCTGGGGCGTACAATGAGCAGTTCTTC
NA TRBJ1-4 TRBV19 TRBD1 CASRRQGVTNEKLFF TGTGCCAGTAGGAGACAGGGCGTAACTAATGAAAAACTGTTTTTT
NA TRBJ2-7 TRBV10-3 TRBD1 CAINNDRGPREQYF TGTGCCATCAATAACGACAGGGGCCCGAGGGAGCAGTACTTC
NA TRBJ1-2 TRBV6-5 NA CASRLEPSGYGYTF TGTGCCAGCAGGCTCGAACCTAGTGGCTATGGCTACACCTTC
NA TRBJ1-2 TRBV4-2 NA CASSQDGGVPYGYTF TGTGCCAGCAGCCAAGATGGGGGGGTCCCTTATGGCTACACCTTC